Listed here are 16 T cell receptor beta chains from one sample, sequenced in a study of beta chain features in type 1 diabetes. Study-level results: In every one of the four CD4+ subsets, TCRB CDR3s were moderately but significantly shorter in Type 1 diabetes patients.

For these TCRs, the target antigens are not known. Isolated RNA was reverse transcribed in full, so expressed TCRB transcripts were sequenced. The assay was immunoSEQ multiplex PCR, and TCRdb's table has in-frame clones only and misses some. The sample includes more than 100,000 clones, roughly 28% of them seen just once. Specimen: central memory CD4+ T cells from blood. These receptors originate from a woman aged 18 to 35 with type 1 diabetes.

The chain has TRBV7-2 and TRBJ2-7; 10 bases agree with TRBD1. The CDR3 extends over 14 amino acids. The germline V gene encodes CDR1 SGHTA and CDR2 FQGNSA. J gave up 2 bases and V 5 bases, and 3 bases lay outside the gene matches. CDR3 region: CASSPGQGAYEQYV. Here the CDR3 DNA reads TGTGCCAGCAGCCCAGGACAGGGGGCCTACGAGCAGTACGTC.

This rearrangement joins TRBV30 to TRBJ1-4; D call uncertain. The CDR3 is 11 residues long. CDR1 GTSNPN and CDR2 SVGIG come from the germline V gene (reference sequence). V was shortened by 6 bases and J by 4 bases, with 6 bases between the two germline ends. The CDR3 nucleotides read TGTGCCTGTGAGTTTAATGAAAAACTGTTTTTT. It translates to CACEFNEKLFF.

The chain is built from TRBV18 and TRBJ1-1, with unresolved D. From germline, CDR1 is KGHSH and CDR2 LQKENI. V lost 6 bases to trimming and J lost 1 base, with 9 bases between them. The CDR3 consists of 13 residues. CDR3 in amino acids: CASSPGWNTEAFF. Here the CDR3 DNA reads TGTGCCAGCTCCCCGGGGTGGAACACTGAAGCTTTCTTT. Using reference TRBV18 and TRBJ1-1 for the parts outside the CDR3, the full variable domain is NAGVMQNPRHLVRRRGQEARLRCSPMKGHSHVYWYRQLPEEGLKFMVYLQKENIIDESGMPKERFSAEFPKEGPSILRIQQVVRGDSAAYFCASSPGWNTEAFFGQGTRLTVV.

This clone was detected a few times. This chain joins TRBV5-1 and TRBJ2-2; 8 nucleotides line up with TRBD1. J gave up 5 bases and V 0 bases, and 6 bases lay outside the gene matches. The CDR3 sequence is 16 residues long. Germline V CDR1 and CDR2: SGHRS, YFSETQ. CDR3 sequence reads: CASSLAGGFTTGELFF. The CDR3 region has the DNA TGCGCCAGCAGCTTGGCAGGGGGCTTTACGACCGGGGAGCTGTTTTTT.

A single count supports this clone. The chain recombines TRBV5-4 with TRBJ2-1, with 13 bases that match TRBD2. Germline values: CDR1 SGHNT, CDR2 YYREEE (reference sequence). This CDR3 is 14 amino acids long. The ends lost 2 bases at V and 10 bases at J; junction bases unmatched: 3. Here the CDR3 reads CASSFTSGREEQFF. In nucleotides, the CDR3 is TGTGCCAGCAGCTTCACTAGCGGGAGGGAAGAGCAGTTCTTC.

The chain links TRBV2 to TRBJ1-1; tentative D call: TRBD1 (5 bases). Germline assignment: CDR1 SNHLY and CDR2 FYNNEI. There are 14 residues in the CDR3. V lost 5 bases and J 4 bases, leaving 14 bases between the germline ends. The CDR3 coding sequence is TGTGCCAGCAGTCGGCAGGGTAGAGCCACTGAAGCTTTCTTT. As protein: CASSRQGRATEAFF.

This clone was observed a handful of times. The chain uses TRBV2 and TRBJ2-7; D is ambiguous. Germline V gene sequence: CDR1 SNHLY, CDR2 FYNNEI. Trimming stripped 4 bases from V and 6 bases from J, with 4 bases between. The length of the CDR3 is 10 residues. The CDR3 DNA sequence: TGTGCCAGCAGTGTAGTCGAGCAGTACTTC. It codes for CASSVVEQYF. Supplemented by reference TRBV2 and TRBJ2-7, the full variable domain reads EPEVTQTPSHQVTQMGQEVILRCVPISNHLYFYWYRQILGQKVEFLVSFYNNEISEKSEIFDDQFSVERPDGSNFTLKIRSTKLEDSAMYFCASSVVEQYFGPGTRLTVT.

The table lists this clone with a few counts. The chain is built from TRBV5-6 and TRBJ2-1, with TRBD1 identical over 8 bases. Germline V lookup: CDR1 SGHDT, CDR2 YYEEEE. The length of the CDR3 is 15 residues. After removal of 4 bases from V and 4 bases from J, the junction contained 7 bases not matched to a gene. The CDR3 protein is CASSRVDRDYNEQFF. The DNA for the CDR3 is TGTGCCAGCAGCCGAGTGGACAGGGATTACAATGAGCAGTTCTTC.

The chain has TRBV5-5 and TRBJ1-3, with TRBD1 as a possible D gene (5 bases). This CDR3 is built from 17 residues. Germline V lookup: CDR1 SGHKS, CDR2 YYEKEE (reference sequence). Trimming cost V 0 bases and J 0 bases, with 13 bases left between them. Here the CDR3 reads CASSLGQSRISGNTIYF. The CDR3 DNA reads as TGTGCCAGCAGCTTGGGACAGAGCAGAATCTCTGGAAACACCATATATTTT.

This clone occurred a few times. This chain links TRBV7-9 with TRBJ2-3; D is ambiguous. This CDR3 region has 12 residues. The V end lost 5 bases, the J end lost 2 bases, and 5 bases lay between the germline ends. CDR1 is SEHNR and CDR2 is FQNEAQ in the germline V gene (reference sequence). The CDR3 loop reads CASSQDTDTQYF. CDR3 coding DNA: TGTGCCAGCAGCCAGGACACAGATACGCAGTATTTT.

This clone was seen only a few times. V gene TRBV7-8 combines with J gene TRBJ2-3; the match to TRBD2 covers 10 bases. CDR1 is SGHVS, CDR2 FQNEAQ, per germline. This CDR3 comprises 14 residues. Unmatched junction bases numbered 1, after V lost 4 bases and J lost 3 bases. CDR3 nucleotides: TGTGCCAGCAGCTCGGGACTAGCGACAGATACGCAGTATTTT. The encoded protein is CASSSGLATDTQYF.

This clone was picked up a small number of times. The chain carries TRBV28 and TRBJ2-7, with 11 bases fitting TRBD1. The CDR3 runs 14 residues. Germline V gives CDR1 MDHEN, CDR2 SYDVKM. Trimming cost V 7 bases and J 4 bases; bases outside gene matches: 6. CDR3 in amino acids: CASNTGQGAYEQYF. The CDR3 region has the DNA TGTGCCAGCAATACCGGACAGGGGGCATACGAGCAGTACTTC.

This sequence joins TRBV30 and TRBJ1-1, with 11 bases matching TRBD1. This CDR3 is 13 amino acids long. Trimming removed 4 bases from V and 8 bases from J; junction bases left unmatched: 6. Germline V gene sequence: CDR1 GTSNPN, CDR2 SVGIG (reference sequence). CDR3 residues: CAWTGQGVPEAFF. Written as DNA, the CDR3 is TGTGCCTGGACGGGACAGGGGGTACCGGAAGCTTTCTTT.

The chain recombines TRBV30 with TRBJ2-3, with 7 bases matching TRBD1. Germline-derived CDR1 and CDR2 are GTSNPN and SVGIG (reference sequence). V shed 8 bases, J shed 1 base, and the junction held 9 bases outside the gene matches. This CDR3 has 14 residues. Written as DNA, the CDR3 is TGTGCCATGGACAGGCTGCTTGGCACAGATACGCAGTATTTT. Translating it yields CAMDRLLGTDTQYF.

The chain employs TRBV18 and TRBJ1-2; weak D call: TRBD1 (6 bases). CDR3 length: 15 residues. Germline CDR1 reads KGHSH; CDR2 reads LQKENI. The V gene lost 1 base and the J gene lost 2 bases, with 11 bases spanning the gap. In DNA form, the CDR3 reads TGTGCCAGCTCACCACAGGGACATAGGAACTATGGCTACACCTTC. It translates to CASSPQGHRNYGYTF.

The chain couples TRBV6-5 to TRBJ2-7, with 8 bases matching TRBD1. This CDR3 is 14 amino acids long. Germline loops: CDR1 MNHEY, CDR2 SVGAGI. J was trimmed by 3 bases and V by 5 bases; bases with no gene match: 6. Here the CDR3 reads CASSNRQGIYEQYF. For the CDR3, the DNA is TGTGCCAGCAGTAACAGACAGGGGATCTACGAGCAGTACTTC.